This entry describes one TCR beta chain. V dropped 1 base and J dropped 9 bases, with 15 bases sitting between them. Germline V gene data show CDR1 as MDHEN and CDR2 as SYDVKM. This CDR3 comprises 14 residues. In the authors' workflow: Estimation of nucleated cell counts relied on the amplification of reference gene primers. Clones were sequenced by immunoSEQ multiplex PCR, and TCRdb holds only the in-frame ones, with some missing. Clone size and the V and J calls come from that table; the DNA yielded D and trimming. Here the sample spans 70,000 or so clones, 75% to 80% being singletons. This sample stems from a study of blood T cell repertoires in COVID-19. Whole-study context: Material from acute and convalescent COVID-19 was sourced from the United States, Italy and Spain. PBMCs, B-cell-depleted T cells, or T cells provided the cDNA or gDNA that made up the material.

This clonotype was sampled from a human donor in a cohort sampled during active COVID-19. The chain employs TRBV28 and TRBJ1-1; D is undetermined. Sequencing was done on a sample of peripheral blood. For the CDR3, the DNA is TGTGCCAGCAGTTTATACTCTGCTCCATCAAAAGCTTTCTTT. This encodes CASSLYSAPSKAFF.